One and the same sample provided the 14 T cell receptor beta chains below, sequenced in a study of blood T cells in healthy people across ages. For the second PCR, which ran for roughly 6 to 12 cycles, a sample-barcoded 5' primer and a J-beta primer mix were used. TCRdb processed the 5' RACE reads anew with MiXCR; each CDR3 protein has one entry. The repertoire has fewer than 1,200,000 distinct CDR3 sequences, approximately 26% of them found once; the top ten carry around 0.75%. A further study also used this sample, focusing on T cells of mothers and their children.

The specimen sequenced was blood. The receptor source for this set is a girl aged 2 to 10 in good health.

This clonotype was seen more than once but under ten times. The genes are TRBV12-3 or TRBV12-4 and TRBJ2-7; TRBD2 matches at 10 bases. There are 15 residues in the CDR3. V was pared by 2 bases and J by 6 bases, with 7 bases of the junction left unmatched. The CDR3 loop is CASSLSGGERSEQYF. The CDR3 region has the DNA TGTGCCAGCAGTTTAAGCGGGGGGGAAAGGAGCGAGCAGTACTTC.

V is TRBV4-1 and J is TRBJ2-1, with 11 bases lining up with TRBD2. The V gene end was trimmed by 4 bases and the J gene end by 1 base; junction bases not matched to a gene: 3. This CDR3 contains 16 residues. Germline V CDR1 and CDR2: MGHRA, YSYEKL. The CDR3 DNA is TGCGCCAGCAGCCTCTCTAGCGGGAGGTCCTACAATGAGCAGTTCTTC. Its translation is CASSLSSGRSYNEQFF.

This clonotype was recorded a few times. The J gene is TRBJ2-5, the V gene TRBV4-2; unclear D gene. CDR1 and CDR2 (germline): LGHNA, YNFKEQ. The CDR3 runs 15 residues. V was pared by 0 bases and J by 3 bases, with 11 bases between. For the CDR3, the DNA is TGTGCCAGCAGCCAAGACCCGAATGTAGAAGAGACCCAGTACTTC. It specifies CASSQDPNVEETQYF.

The chain joins TRBV5-6 to TRBJ2-1; D is possibly TRBD2 (5 bases). The germline gives CDR1 SGHDT, CDR2 YYEEEE. V lost 1 base and J 12 bases, leaving 11 bases between the germline ends. The CDR3 has 12 residues. The CDR3 region is CASSLKRDGQFF. CDR3 in DNA: TGTGCCAGCAGCTTGAAACGGGATGGGCAGTTCTTC.

The sample holds many counts of this clonotype. CDR3 protein: CASSLATDYEQYF. CDR3 nucleotides: TGTGCCAGCAGTTTGGCTACTGATTACGAGCAGTACTTC. V and J are TRBV28 and TRBJ2-7; unclear D gene. The V and J ends lost 3 bases and 4 bases respectively, with 10 bases between them. Germline values: CDR1 MDHEN, CDR2 SYDVKM. The CDR3 sequence is 13 residues long.

This clonotype was counted a few times. The chain is built from TRBV7-2 and TRBJ2-5; TRBD2 aligns across 8 bases. Trimming at V came to 1 base and at J to 7 bases, leaving 14 bases not matched to a gene. This CDR3 comprises 17 residues. CDR1 and CDR2 (germline): SGHTA, FQGNSA. CDR3 coding DNA: TGTGCCAGCAGCTTAGTCCCAGGCGGGGGGTCCCCCGGGACCCAGTACTTC. This sequence encodes CASSLVPGGGSPGTQYF.

V usage is TRBV6-2 or TRBV6-3 and J usage is TRBJ2-1, with D possibly being TRBD1 or TRBD2 (7 bases each). The CDR3 sequence is 16 residues long. The V end was cut by 6 bases, the J end by 7 bases, with 22 bases between. Germline CDR1 is MNHEY and CDR2 is SVGEGT. The CDR3 coding sequence is TGTGCCAGCAGAGGGGGAGGTCAGGGGGGGAGAAATGAGCAGTTCTTC. Amino acid sequence: CASRGGGQGGRNEQFF.

This clonotype was seen repeatedly, ten times or more. V and J are TRBV29-1 and TRBJ2-6; no firm D call. CDR1 is SQVTM, CDR2 ANQGSEA, per germline. V was pared by 3 bases and J by 0 bases, with 3 bases between. The CDR3 runs 13 residues. The CDR3 DNA follows: TGCAGCGTTGAGAGCTCTGGGGCCAACGTCCTGACTTTC. Protein: CSVESSGANVLTF.

J is TRBJ2-5 and V is TRBV4-1; 11 bases are shared with TRBD2. The end of the DNA fits TRBJ2-1 better, so the J call may be wrong. CDR1 and CDR2 (germline): MGHRA, YSYEKL. The CDR3 runs 17 residues. CDR3 DNA: TGCGCCAGCAGCGCCGGGATACTAGCGGGAGTCATCGATGAGCAGTTCTTC. Residues: CASSAGILAGVIDEQFF.

This clonotype has more than one count but fewer than ten. CDR3 in amino acids: CASSRPGQGGGNEQFF. The CDR3 DNA reads as TGTGCCAGTAGTAGACCGGGACAGGGGGGAGGCAATGAGCAGTTCTTC. The J gene is TRBJ2-1, the V gene TRBV19; 11 nucleotides match TRBD1. Germline V gives CDR1 LNHDA, CDR2 SQIVND (reference sequence). This CDR3 is 16 amino acids long. Trimming removed 4 bases from V and 6 bases from J; junction bases left unmatched: 8.

Of note for this clonotype: The junction shows a germline mismatch at one end, possibly a read error. V gene TRBV5-1 combines with J gene TRBJ1-1; perhaps TRBD1 as D (5 bases). The CDR3 is made up of 13 amino acids. CDR1 SGHRS and CDR2 YFSETQ come from the germline V gene. The DNA for the CDR3 is TGCGCCAGCAGCTTGACGGGGGATTCTGAAGCTATCTTT. Encoded protein: CASSLTGDSEAIF.

This clonotype was seen more than once but under ten times. CDR3 nucleotide sequence: TGTGCCAGCAGTTTCCTCTCCAGCGGGAGACCCTACGAGCAGTACTTC. Its protein is CASSFLSSGRPYEQYF. The chain joins TRBV27 to TRBJ2-5; 8 bases match TRBD2. The end of the DNA is better explained by TRBJ2-7, so the J call may be wrong. The CDR3 consists of 16 residues. Germline V CDR1 and CDR2: MNHEY, SMNVEV (reference sequence).

This clonotype showed up many times. The chain couples TRBV7-2 to TRBJ2-5; D remains unclear. The CDR3 has 11 residues. Germline CDR1 and CDR2: SGHTA and FQGNSA. Trimming removed 7 bases from V and 5 bases from J, with 8 bases in between. CDR3 DNA: TGTGCCAGCACCACGGGTGAGACCCAGTACTTC. This codes for CASTTGETQYF. Supplemented by reference TRBV7-2 and TRBJ2-5, the full variable domain reads GAGVSQSPSNKVTEKGKDVELRCDPISGHTALYWYRQSLGQGLEFLIYFQGNSAPDKSGLPSDRFSAERTGGSVSTLTIQRTQQEDSAVYLCASTTGETQYFGPGTRLLVL.

V is TRBV21-1 and J is TRBJ2-5. TRBV21-1 is a documented pseudogene. The CDR3 runs to 12 residues. CDR3 DNA sequence: TGTGCCAGCAGCATCAGTGCGGAGACCCAGTACTTC. This translates into CASSISAETQYF.